The clone carrying this T cell receptor (beta chain) was recorded once. This sample is drawn from a study of shared clonotypes between healthy human individuals. The CDR3 spans 12 residues. V was shortened by 6 bases and J by 1 base, with 7 bases between the two germline ends. The germline CDR1 and CDR2 sequences are MDHEN and SYDVKM. The table came from immunoSEQ multiplex PCR; TCRdb's copy has only in-frame clones and leaves some out. The sample lists fewer than 1.6 million clones, approximately 98.5% occurring once. The sequencing input was naive CD4+ T cells sorted from blood. Subset defined: CD45RA+ positively selected. This sequence joins TRBV28 and TRBJ2-7; no clear D. This clonotype was sampled from a man aged 30 to 39 in good health. The CDR3 loop is CASRAPSYEQYF. CDR3 coding DNA: TGTGCCAGCAGGGCACCATCCTACGAGCAGTACTTC.